Given below is one TCR beta chain in context. What it binds is unknown. V was pared by 4 bases and J by 7 bases, with 10 bases between. Per germline, CDR1 KGHSH and CDR2 LQKENI. This CDR3 spans 13 amino acids. The record originates from a study of vaccination effects on CD4 cells after COVID-19. Across the study: Post-vaccine sampling occurred a median 72 days after the second dose.

The protocol was immunoSEQ multiplex PCR, while the TCRdb copy is restricted to in-frame clones and leaves out a portion. The data show about 24,000 clones, around 79% seen once. CD4+ T cells specific for antigen were expanded with viral peptide pools by the ViraFEST assay before sequencing. Isolating CD4+ T cells followed 9 to 11 days of culture. Either the BNT162b2 or mRNA-1273 vaccine was given to participants in two doses. Cultures had half their medium replaced with IL-2 medium on days 3 and 7. Study results and caveats: Clonal contraction was marked in infection- and vaccine-induced clones late after vaccination.

The TCR originated in a human donor who received a COVID-19 vaccine. This material consisted of CD4+ T cells from PBMCs cultured with SARS-CoV-2 spike peptides, taken after COVID-19 vaccination. J is TRBJ2-2 and V is TRBV18; D is perhaps TRBD2 (5 bases). CDR3 loop: CASSLSGGGELFF. The CDR3 DNA follows: TGTGCCAGCTCACTATCAGGAGGCGGGGAGCTGTTTTTT.